The clone carrying this T cell receptor (beta chain) has just a few counts. This sample was taken from a study of blood T cell repertoires in COVID-19. The overall study: Some COVID-19 samples were acute and others convalescent; all came from the United States, Italy and Spain.

Enrolled during active infection, Seattle patients were then followed longitudinally. The V segment lost 2 bases and the J segment 12 bases; nucleotides outside the gene matches: 7. The CDR3 covers 14 residues. Germline CDR1 reads SGHTA; CDR2 reads FQGNSA. TCRdb's copy holds only in-frame clones and misses some; the assay was immunoSEQ multiplex PCR. The sample contains over 85,000 clones, around 87% of which appear only once. The chain links TRBV7-2 to TRBJ1-6; 7 bases fit TRBD1. Material: peripheral blood. The TCR originated in a woman between 50 and 59 years old with COVID-19, enrolled during active disease. CDR3 sequence reads: CASSLPGGAVPLHF. CDR3 nucleotide sequence: TGTGCCAGCAGCTTACCAGGGGGAGCCGTACCCCTCCACTTT.